This TCR beta chain is from a study of shared T cell receptors in the human thymus. Clones were sequenced by immunoSEQ multiplex PCR, and TCRdb holds only the in-frame ones, with some missing. The data contain over 450,000 clones, about 84% of them singletons. In addition, the sample was reused for a study of human thymus T cells. Turning to that study: Having corrective surgery for congenital heart defects, healthy Finnish infants were the ones who donated. It was from resections taken during corrective heart surgery that the thymus tissue came. It looked as if thymic and blood repertoires used V and J genes in a biased way. Related research examined unrelated individuals and reported that their thymic repertoires overlapped highly.

The sequence was collected from a boy under two years old with a congenital heart defect. Sequencing was done on a sample of thymocytes.

The CDR3 sequence: CASSVVGGTDTQYF. DNA for the CDR3: TGTGCCAGCAGCGTAGTAGGAGGGACAGATACGCAGTATTTT. This chain connects TRBV9 to TRBJ2-3, with D possibly matching TRBD2 (6 bases). V shed 0 bases and J shed 3 bases, with 8 bases lying between them. Germline CDR1 SGDLS, CDR2 YYNGEE. This CDR3 has 14 residues.